This T cell receptor beta chain was sequenced in a study of post-analysis software for immune sequencing data. Study context: Relapsing-remitting, secondary progressive and progressive-relapsing forms of multiple sclerosis all featured among disease courses.

About this clonotype itself: The antigen remains unidentified.

Overall study results and limits: Same-batch samples co-clustered strongly by F measure. Normalized Chao1 diversity in multiple sclerosis patients fell significantly below that of controls. When patients were compared with controls, four to six TRBV segments were more frequent, TRBV5-6, TRBV5-1 and TRBV20-1 among them.

The TCR beta cDNA libraries contained unique molecular identifiers. Input of roughly 0.9 to 11 million T cells yielded approximately 500,000 cDNA molecules. TCRdb re-derived calls from the PCR reads in MiXCR, one entry per CDR3 protein. Here the sample spans about 680,000 distinct CDR3 sequences, around 60% being singletons. Per germline, CDR1 MNHEY and CDR2 SVGAGI. This CDR3 has 14 residues. Trimming left V 2 bases short and J 6 bases short, with 12 bases between. The rearrangement joins TRBV6-5 to TRBJ2-3, with D unresolved. Sample: blood. The TCR originated in a girl aged 2-10 years with multiple sclerosis. The CDR3 DNA is TGTGCCAGCAGTTACCGGCTGTCGGTCGATACGCAGTATTTT. It yields the protein CASSYRLSVDTQYF.